These 25 T cell receptor beta chains were all obtained from the same sample, sequenced in a study of human T cells and chemical hapten exposure. Time point: pre-sensitization, week 0. Treatment: therapeutic diphenylcyclopropenone sensitization with weekly scalp DPC. TCRdb passed the RACE reads through MiXCR, listing each CDR3 protein once. Of under 400,000 distinct CDR3 sequences listed, around 5.5% were seen once; the top ten hold 2.5% to 3%. The source material was whole blood, sampled in connection with sensitization to the hapten diphenylcyclopropenone (DPC). Every receptor here comes from a woman aged 45-60 years with alopecia areata. Some clones in this sample may be carry-over from other donors' samples.

This clonotype was detected ten times or more. The V gene is TRBV6-2 or TRBV6-3, the J gene TRBJ2-7, with unresolved D. The V end lost 5 bases, the J end lost 0 bases, and 5 bases lay between the germline ends. Germline CDR1 reads MNHEY; CDR2 reads SVGEGT. The CDR3 contains 12 residues. CDR3 DNA: TGTGCCAGCAGTCTCAACTCCTACGAGCAGTACTTC. Its translation: CASSLNSYEQYF.

In its sample, this clonotype was seen a few times. The chain joins TRBV2 to TRBJ2-7; the match to TRBD1 covers 7 bases. The CDR3 runs 13 residues. V shed 11 bases, J shed 2 bases, and the junction held 9 bases outside the gene matches. Per germline, CDR1 SNHLY and CDR2 FYNNEI. The CDR3 coding sequence is TGTGCCGTGGGGATGGGACAGACCTACGAGCAGTACTTC. Protein: CAVGMGQTYEQYF.

In this sample, this clonotype turned up many times. The chain couples TRBV29-1 to TRBJ2-1; TRBD2 might be the D (5 bases). Germline CDR1 and CDR2: SQVTM and ANQGSEA. V shed 1 base and J shed 7 bases, with 11 bases lying between them. This CDR3 has 13 amino acids. CDR3 nucleotide sequence: TGCAGCGTTGAAGTCAGTCGGGGTAATGAGCAGTTCTTC. It translates to CSVEVSRGNEQFF.

This clonotype was picked up many times. The chain has TRBV10-3 and TRBJ2-5, with TRBD1 matching 7 bases. The CDR3 length is 14 residues. In germline, CDR1 is ENHRY, CDR2 SYGVKD. Trimming cost V 4 bases and J 4 bases; bases outside gene matches: 6. CDR3 in amino acids: CAISGGTVSETQYF. The CDR3 nucleotides read TGTGCCATCAGTGGGGGGACAGTTTCAGAGACCCAGTACTTC.

Ten or more counts support this clonotype. The chain joins TRBV2 to TRBJ2-1; D remains unclear. This CDR3 has 13 amino acids. The V gene lost 4 bases and the J gene lost 1 base, with 5 bases spanning the gap. The germline V gene encodes CDR1 SNHLY and CDR2 FYNNEI. The CDR3 region has the DNA TGTGCCAGCAGTGTTGGGTCCTACAATGAGCAGTTCTTC. Translated, it gives CASSVGSYNEQFF.

The sample holds a few counts of this clonotype. The J gene is TRBJ2-3, the V gene TRBV5-4; D unclear. Trimming stripped 4 bases from V and 9 bases from J, with 18 bases between. CDR1 is SGHNT and CDR2 is YYREEE in the germline V gene (reference sequence). This CDR3 is built from 14 residues. The DNA for the CDR3 is TGTGCCAGCAGCCTCGACACCCCGATTAGGACGCAGTATTTT. Translated: CASSLDTPIRTQYF. The full variable domain, with the rest looked up from reference TRBV5-4 and TRBJ2-3, is ETGVTQSPTHLIKTRGQQVTLRCSSQSGHNTVSWYQQALGQGPQFIFQYYREEENGRGNFPPRFSGLQFPNYSSELNVNALELDDSALYLCASSLDTPIRTQYFGPGTRLTVL.

This clonotype turned up a few times. The chain employs TRBV5-4 and TRBJ2-6, with TRBD2 matching 13 bases. CDR1 and CDR2 from the germline V gene are SGHNT and YYREEE (reference sequence). This CDR3 has 18 residues. The junction had 8 bases not matched to a gene; V was cut back by 4 bases and J by 4 bases. CDR3 sequence (DNA): TGTGCCAGCAGCCCCCCTGGACTAGCGGGGGCCGGGGCCAACGTCCTGACTTTC. Protein product: CASSPPGLAGAGANVLTF. The complete variable domain, with remaining parts taken from reference TRBV5-4 and TRBJ2-6, reads ETGVTQSPTHLIKTRGQQVTLRCSSQSGHNTVSWYQQALGQGPQFIFQYYREEENGRGNFPPRFSGLQFPNYSSELNVNALELDDSALYLCASSPPGLAGAGANVLTFGAGSRLTVL.

This clonotype was seen repeatedly, ten times or more. The rearrangement uses TRBV9 and TRBJ2-7; D ambiguous. CDR3 length: 14 amino acids. Trimming left V 0 bases short and J 1 base short, with 8 bases between. Germline V gene lookup returns CDR1 SGDLS and CDR2 YYNGEE. CDR3 in DNA: TGTGCCAGCAGCGTAGCTTGGAAATCCTACGAGCAGTACTTC. Translation: CASSVAWKSYEQYF.

The sample holds many counts of this clonotype. The V and J genes are TRBV5-1 and TRBJ2-2; tentative D call: TRBD1 (5 bases). From germline, CDR1 is SGHRS and CDR2 YFSETQ. Between the trimmed V and J ends, which lost 5 bases and 5 bases, there was a span of 7 bases. CDR3 size: 12 residues. The DNA for the CDR3 is TGCGCCAGCAGGGCAGGGACCGGGGAGCTGTTTTTT. Residues: CASRAGTGELFF.

This clonotype showed up many times. The chain joins TRBV5-1 to TRBJ2-7; D remains unclear. Trimming shortened V by 0 bases and J by 3 bases, and 7 bases separated the two germline ends. The CDR3 runs 13 residues. Germline V CDR1 and CDR2: SGHRS, YFSETQ. CDR3 DNA sequence: TGCGCCAGCAGCTTGGGAGAGCTCTACGAGCAGTACTTC. The encoded protein is CASSLGELYEQYF.

This clonotype was observed a handful of times. The J gene is TRBJ2-1, the V gene TRBV27, with 7 bases aligning to TRBD1. Germline loops: CDR1 MNHEY, CDR2 SMNVEV (reference sequence). The CDR3 is 16 amino acids. Trimming took 0 bases from V and 6 from J; bases not matched to a gene: 8. Here the CDR3 DNA reads TGTGCCAGCAGTTTATCCCAGGGGGAGATCGGCAATGAGCAGTTCTTC. Its protein product is CASSLSQGEIGNEQFF.

The chain employs TRBV7-9 and TRBJ1-1; weak D call: TRBD1 (5 bases). This CDR3 contains 14 residues. Trimming stripped 1 base from V and 3 bases from J, with 9 bases between. Germline CDR1 reads SEHNR; CDR2 reads FQNEAQ (reference sequence). DNA of the CDR3: TGTGCCAGCAGCTTAGGCAGGGAGTACACTGAAGCTTTCTTT. Its protein is CASSLGREYTEAFF.

The chain employs TRBV18 and TRBJ2-1, with 7 bases matching TRBD2. The V segment lost 1 base and the J segment 5 bases; nucleotides outside the gene matches: 2. The CDR3 runs 14 residues. Germline CDR1 and CDR2: KGHSH and LQKENI. CDR3 loop: CASSPREGDNEQFF. The CDR3 DNA reads as TGTGCCAGCTCACCACGGGAGGGAGACAATGAGCAGTTCTTC.

The rearrangement joins TRBV11-2 to TRBJ2-7, with D tentatively TRBD2 (6 bases). In germline, CDR1 is SGHAT, CDR2 FQNNGV. The ends were cut back, 5 bases at V and 13 bases at J, with 15 bases in the middle. The CDR3 is 11 residues long. Here the CDR3 DNA reads TGTGCCAGCAGCCTCGGACCGCGGGGTTACTTC. Its protein is CASSLGPRGYF.

This clonotype was observed at least ten times. The chain has TRBV6-1 and TRBJ1-1; weak D call: TRBD1 (5 bases). Looked up from germline, CDR1 is MNHNS and CDR2 is SASEGT. CDR3 size: 13 residues. The V end was cut by 2 bases, the J end by 4 bases, with 8 bases between. The CDR3 DNA reads as TGTGCCAGCAGTGAAATTCAGGGCACTGAAGCTTTCTTT. Its translation is CASSEIQGTEAFF.

In this sample, this clonotype turned up a few times. The genes are TRBV11-2 and TRBJ2-5, with 8 nucleotides matching TRBD1. V lost 5 bases, J lost 2 bases, and 25 bases stayed unmatched. In germline, CDR1 is SGHAT, CDR2 FQNNGV. CDR3 length equals 21 residues. The chain's CDR3 is CASSPGPGQGSFSGMQETQYF. CDR3 nucleotides: TGTGCCAGCAGCCCGGGGCCCGGACAGGGATCTTTCAGTGGTATGCAAGAGACCCAGTACTTC.

Ten or more counts support this clonotype. The chain has TRBV4-3 and TRBJ1-2, with no clear D. This CDR3 comprises 14 residues. V lost 4 bases and J 0 bases, leaving 9 bases between the germline ends. Germline CDR1 is LGHNA and CDR2 is YSLEER. The CDR3 nucleotides read TGCGCCAGCAGCCCCACGGCAACTAACTATGGCTACACCTTC. It translates to CASSPTATNYGYTF.

This clonotype has ten or more counts. The V call is TRBV5-1, the J call TRBJ2-7; 10 bases are shared with TRBD2. The V gene end was trimmed by 2 bases and the J gene end by 4 bases; junction bases not matched to a gene: 9. The CDR3 is made up of 16 amino acids. The germline V gene has CDR1 SGHRS and CDR2 YFSETQ. The CDR3 is CASSLPVAGGQYEQYF. As DNA, the CDR3 is TGCGCCAGCAGCTTACCTGTAGCGGGGGGACAGTACGAGCAGTACTTC. Variable domain in full (rest from reference TRBV5-1 and TRBJ2-7): KAGVTQTPRYLIKTRGQQVTLSCSPISGHRSVSWYQQTPGQGLQFLFEYFSETQRNKGNFPGRFSGRQFSNSRSEMNVSTLELGDSALYLCASSLPVAGGQYEQYFGPGTRLTVT.

V usage is TRBV5-6 and J usage is TRBJ1-2, with TRBD1 identical over 9 bases. Germline V gene sequence: CDR1 SGHDT, CDR2 YYEEEE. The V gene end was trimmed by 3 bases and the J gene end by 5 bases; junction bases not matched to a gene: 8. CDR3 size: 15 residues. As DNA, the CDR3 is TGTGCCAGCAGCTCAGGGACAGGGTACGGATATGGCTACACCTTC. This gives the protein CASSSGTGYGYGYTF.

The J gene is TRBJ2-3, the V gene TRBV12-3 or TRBV12-4; tentative D call: TRBD1 (9 bases). V was trimmed by 7 bases and J by 4 bases, leaving 27 bases between them. The CDR3 has 18 amino acids. As DNA, the CDR3 is TGTGCCAGCACCCCCGACAGGGGGACAGCGGGAGTGGCAGATACGCAGTATTTT. This translates into CASTPDRGTAGVADTQYF.

This clonotype was recorded many times. V gene TRBV6-4 combines with J gene TRBJ2-1, with D maybe TRBD2 (7 bases). CDR3 length equals 14 residues. The germline gives CDR1 MRHNA, CDR2 SNTAGT. The V end lost 4 bases, the J end lost 4 bases, and 11 bases lay between the germline ends. The CDR3 region is CASSGGGDYNEQFF. The CDR3 region has the DNA TGTGCCAGCAGTGGGGGGGGCGATTACAATGAGCAGTTCTTC.

This clonotype was detected many times. The chain couples TRBV7-8 to TRBJ2-3, with D unresolved. CDR1 and CDR2 (germline): SGHVS, FQNEAQ. This CDR3 spans 15 amino acids. V was clipped by 5 bases and J by 2 bases, with 14 bases between them. CDR3 sequence: CASSPWAAITDTQYF. The CDR3 DNA reads TGTGCCAGCAGCCCCTGGGCGGCAATCACAGATACGCAGTATTTT.

This clonotype was observed a few times. The chain's CDR3 is CASSPTGQGSGANVLTF. The DNA for the CDR3 is TGTGCCAGCAGCCCGACGGGACAGGGCTCTGGGGCCAACGTCCTGACTTTC. This chain joins TRBV13 and TRBJ2-6; 9 bases map to TRBD1. V dropped 5 bases and J dropped 0; count of bases not matched to a gene: 5. Germline lookup yields CDR1 PRHDT and CDR2 FYEKMQ (reference sequence). CDR3 size: 17 residues. Full variable domain (outside the CDR3, taken from reference TRBV13 and TRBJ2-6): AAGVIQSPRHLIKEKRETATLKCYPIPRHDTVYWYQQGPGQDPQFLISFYEKMQSDKGSIPDRFSAQQFSDYHSELNMSSLELGDSALYFCASSPTGQGSGANVLTFGAGSRLTVL.

This clonotype was detected ten times or more. The V call is TRBV29-1, the J call TRBJ1-1, with TRBD1 matching over 8 bases. Germline V gene lookup returns CDR1 SQVTM and CDR2 ANQGSEA. The V gene end was trimmed by 1 base and the J gene end by 0 bases; junction bases not matched to a gene: 10. This CDR3 has 17 amino acids. CDR3 in amino acids: CSVEVFQGARVNTEAFF. DNA of the CDR3: TGCAGCGTTGAAGTATTTCAGGGGGCAAGGGTGAACACTGAAGCTTTCTTT. The whole variable domain, filled in from reference TRBV29-1 and TRBJ1-1, reads SAVISQKPSRDICQRGTSLTIQCQVDSQVTMMFWYRQQPGQSLTLIATANQGSEATYESGFVIDKFPISRPNLTFSTLTVSNMSPEDSSIYLCSVEVFQGARVNTEAFFGQGTRLTVV.

This clonotype was recorded many times. This chain joins TRBV7-9 and TRBJ2-4; D may be TRBD2 (6 bases). Germline loops: CDR1 SEHNR, CDR2 FQNEAQ (reference sequence). Trimming removed 0 bases at V and 6 bases at J, with 12 bases between. This CDR3 has 15 residues. Written as DNA, the CDR3 is TGTGCCAGCAGCTTAGCTGGAGGGCTAGTAAACATTCAGTACTTC. It translates to CASSLAGGLVNIQYF.